The T cell receptor beta chain under discussion was sequenced for a study of early T cells in non-severe SARS-CoV-2 infection. The V segment lost 5 bases and the J segment 6 bases; nucleotides outside the gene matches: 3. Germline loops: CDR1 SGHTA, CDR2 FQGNSA. This CDR3 region has 15 residues. There are many counts of this clonotype. TCRdb re-called the 5' RACE reads through MiXCR, storing one row per CDR3 protein. The table has 25,000 to 30,000 distinct CDR3 sequences, roughly 4.3% seen once. Source material: whole blood. This receptor was obtained from an adult who was a healthcare worker with PCR-confirmed SARS-CoV-2 infection or an uninfected control (not recorded which). The genes are TRBV7-2 and TRBJ2-1, with TRBD2 matching over 14 bases. The chain's CDR3 is CASSKTSGRANEQFF. For the CDR3, the DNA is TGTGCCAGCAGCAAGACTAGCGGGAGGGCCAATGAGCAGTTCTTC. Full variable domain (outside the CDR3, taken from reference TRBV7-2 and TRBJ2-1): GAGVSQSPSNKVTEKGKDVELRCDPISGHTALYWYRQSLGQGLEFLIYFQGNSAPDKSGLPSDRFSAERTGGSVSTLTIQRTQQEDSAVYLCASSKTSGRANEQFFGPGTRLTVL.